These T cell receptor beta chains were read from a single sample in a study of T-cell reconstitution after alpha-beta-depleted transplantation in children. TCRdb independently ran MiXCR on the PCR reads; one entry per CDR3 protein. Among some 290,000 distinct CDR3 sequences listed, around 25% were seen once. The specimen was PBMCs, mostly from graft donor cells, collected 180 days after TCRalphabeta/CD19-depleted stem cell transplant. These receptors were collected from a male patient between 5 and 17 years old who had a stem cell transplant for acute lymphoblastic leukemia, so the T cells may come from the graft donor. Each CDR3 is given with its conserved first and last residue. Fields, in order: D gene, CDR3 length, V gene, clone size, J gene, CDR3 protein, CDR3 DNA. D genes are given only for firm matches. For some rows the clone size is stated as once, few or many, or as a class when expanded; others skip it.

.,14,TRBV9,few,TRBJ2-1,CASHPLGGYNEQFF,TGTGCCAGTCACCCCTTAGGGGGTTACAATGAGCAGTTCTTC
.,12,TRBV19,few,TRBJ1-1,CASATGKTEAFF,TGTGCCAGTGCTACAGGGAAGACTGAAGCTTTCTTT
.,14,TRBV20-1,.,TRBJ2-1,CSAPKLGRSNEQFF,TGCAGTGCCCCGAAGCTGGGGCGATCCAATGAGCAGTTCTTC
.,13,TRBV5-1,many,TRBJ2-4,CASTLDRADIQYF,TGCGCCAGCACCCTGGACCGTGCGGACATTCAGTACTTC
TRBD1,14,TRBV28,.,TRBJ2-5,CASSRRTGKETQYF,TGTGCCAGCAGTCGCAGGACAGGGAAAGAGACCCAGTACTTC
TRBD2,16,TRBV18,few,TRBJ2-3,CASSPSGRAYTDTQYF,TGTGCCAGCTCACCAAGTGGGAGGGCCTATACAGATACGCAGTATTTT
TRBD2,16,TRBV5-1,few,TRBJ2-3,CASSLAGLAFTDRQYF,TGCGCCAGCAGCTTGGCGGGACTAGCGTTCACAGATAGGCAGTATTTT
.,15,TRBV27,.,TRBJ1-3,CASSLAGAPGNTIYF,TGTGCCAGCAGTTTAGCGGGCGCCCCTGGAAACACCATATATTTT
.,13,TRBV5-1,.,TRBJ2-7,CASSTGASYEQYF,TGCGCCAGCAGCACGGGGGCGTCCTACGAGCAGTACTTC
.,16,TRBV30,.,TRBJ1-1,CAWSVRGGDEGTEAFF,TGTGCCTGGAGTGTACGAGGGGGGGACGAGGGCACTGAAGCTTTCTTT
TRBD1,13,TRBV20-1,few,TRBJ1-3,CSAPDRVGNTIYF,TGCAGTGCCCCTGACAGGGTCGGAAACACCATATATTTT
.,17,TRBV7-3,few,TRBJ2-3,CASSPTPQGPAPDTQYF,TGTGCCAGCAGCCCGACCCCTCAAGGTCCGGCCCCAGATACGCAGTATTTT
TRBD1,16,TRBV4-1,.,TRBJ1-5,CASSQVGDRAGQPQHF,TGCGCCAGCAGCCAAGTCGGAGACAGGGCAGGTCAGCCCCAGCATTTT
.,16,TRBV5-5,.,TRBJ2-4,CASSYRTILAKNIQYF,TGTGCCAGCAGCTATCGGACAATTCTAGCCAAAAACATTCAGTACTTC
.,18,TRBV5-1,few,TRBJ1-5,CASSPGLPGPNVNQPQHF,TGCGCCAGCAGCCCCGGTCTACCTGGACCGAACGTCAATCAGCCCCAGCATTTT
TRBD2,13,TRBV29-1,few,TRBJ2-7,CSVPGTRGYEQYF,TGCAGCGTTCCCGGGACTAGGGGGTACGAGCAGTACTTC
TRBD1,15,TRBV27,few,TRBJ2-7,CASRSEDRAVYEQYF,TGTGCCAGCCGGTCAGAGGACAGGGCTGTCTACGAGCAGTACTTC
TRBD2,15,TRBV20-1,few,TRBJ2-7,CSARIRSGRTAEQYF,TGCAGTGCTCGAATTCGAAGCGGGAGAACAGCCGAGCAGTACTTC
TRBD2,14,TRBV10-3,.,TRBJ2-3,CAITPGGSTDTQYF,TGTGCCATCACACCTGGCGGGAGTACAGATACGCAGTATTTT
.,15,TRBV4-1,.,TRBJ2-7,CASSHPYRERYEQYF,TGCGCCAGCAGCCACCCCTACCGGGAACGATACGAGCAGTACTTC
.,11,TRBV4-1,few,TRBJ1-2,CASSQDRGYTF,TGCGCCAGCAGCCAAGATCGAGGCTACACCTTC
TRBD1,16,TRBV12-3/TRBV12-4,few,TRBJ2-7,CASTMGSGTGLYEQYF,TGTGCCAGCACCATGGGGTCCGGGACAGGGTTGTACGAGCAGTACTTC
.,16,TRBV20-1,.,TRBJ1-5,CSAKLGNGRSNQPQHF,TGCAGTGCTAAGTTGGGGAATGGGCGGAGCAATCAGCCCCAGCATTTT
.,14,TRBV7-9,.,TRBJ2-5,CASSLATGTRTQYF,TGTGCCAGCAGCTTAGCAACGGGGACTCGGACCCAGTACTTC
.,15,TRBV2,.,TRBJ2-3,CASSWGLLSTDTQYF,TGTGCCAGCAGCTGGGGCCTACTCAGCACAGATACGCAGTATTTT
.,15,TRBV27,few,TRBJ2-2,CASNPGRGISGELFF,TGTGCCAGCAATCCGGGTCGGGGAATATCCGGGGAGCTGTTTTTT
.,15,TRBV7-2,.,TRBJ1-2,CASSILQVPRYGYTF,TGTGCCAGCAGCATCCTACAGGTTCCTCGGTATGGCTACACCTTC
.,12,TRBV7-2,.,TRBJ1-1,CTSRLGLTEAFF,TGTACCAGCCGACTGGGGCTCACTGAAGCTTTCTTT
TRBD1,15,TRBV5-1,few,TRBJ1-2,CASSLAWGETGGNTF,TGCGCCAGCAGCTTGGCCTGGGGTGAGACAGGGGGTAACACCTTC
TRBD1,16,TRBV20-1,.,TRBJ1-5,CSAHPGQGVVSQPQHF,TGCAGTGCCCACCCCGGGCAGGGGGTGGTTAGTCAGCCCCAGCATTTT
TRBD1,14,TRBV27,.,TRBJ2-7,CASSFGQVTYEQYF,TGTGCCAGCAGTTTCGGACAGGTGACCTACGAGCAGTACTTC
TRBD2,17,TRBV20-1,.,TRBJ2-3,CSAKRIAGLMVTDTQYF,TGCAGTGCTAAGAGGATAGCGGGACTTATGGTCACAGATACGCAGTATTTT
TRBD2,17,TRBV7-9,few,TRBJ2-1,CASSDIPGTSRFDEQFF,TGTGCCAGCAGCGATATCCCGGGGACTAGCAGGTTCGATGAGCAGTTCTTC
.,14,TRBV12-3/TRBV12-4,few,TRBJ2-3,CASSPSGYTDTQYF,TGTGCCAGCAGCCCCTCCGGTTACACAGATACGCAGTATTTT